Listed here are 26 T cell receptor beta chains from one sample, sequenced in a study of shared clonotypes between healthy human individuals. The table came from immunoSEQ multiplex PCR; TCRdb's copy has only in-frame clones and leaves some out. This table holds about half a million clones, around three quarters found once. The sample taken for sequencing was PBMCs. These receptors all stem from a woman aged 40 to 50 in good health. Some clones in this sample may be carry-over from other donors' samples.

The CDR3 here is CASSLGQGADDSGELFF. In DNA form, the CDR3 reads TGCGCCAGCAGCCTAGGACAGGGGGCAGACGATTCCGGGGAGCTGTTTTTT. The V gene is TRBV4-1, the J gene TRBJ2-2; 11 positions match TRBD1. V lost 4 bases, J lost 6 bases, and 10 bases stayed unmatched. The CDR3 runs to 17 residues. CDR1 and CDR2 from the germline V gene are MGHRA and YSYEKL.

This clone was detected only once. The chain links TRBV28 to TRBJ2-1; D possibly corresponds to TRBD2 (6 bases). V was clipped by 7 bases and J by 8 bases, with 21 bases between them. The germline CDR1 and CDR2 sequences are MDHEN and SYDVKM. CDR3 length: 15 amino acids. CDR3 sequence reads: CASTYGAGGSDEQFF. CDR3 coding DNA: TGTGCCAGCACCTACGGCGCCGGGGGATCGGATGAGCAGTTCTTC. The complete variable domain, with remaining parts taken from reference TRBV28 and TRBJ2-1, reads DVKVTQSSRYLVKRTGEKVFLECVQDMDHENMFWYRQDPGLGLRLIYFSYDVKMKEKGDIPEGYSVSREKKERFSLILESASTNQTSMYLCASTYGAGGSDEQFFGPGTRLTVL.

This rearrangement joins TRBV2 to TRBJ2-2; possibly TRBD1 or TRBD2 for D (7 bases each). The ends were cut back, 6 bases at V and 3 bases at J, with 11 bases in the middle. From germline, CDR1 is SNHLY and CDR2 FYNNEI. This CDR3 has 14 amino acids. DNA of the CDR3: TGTGCCAGCAGGGGAGGGGGCGACACCGGGGAGCTGTTTTTT. This gives the protein CASRGGGDTGELFF.

V gene TRBV25-1 combines with J gene TRBJ2-5, with 10 bases matching TRBD2. The DNA end is a closer match to TRBJ2-7, so the J assignment may be wrong. The CDR3 length is 14 residues. Germline assignment: CDR1 MGHDK and CDR2 SYGVNS. This CDR3 reads CASSDPTSGNEQYF. As DNA, the CDR3 is TGTGCCAGCAGTGACCCCACTAGCGGGAACGAGCAGTACTTC.

V is TRBV7-9 and J is TRBJ1-1, with D possibly matching TRBD1 (6 bases). The CDR3 has 14 residues. Germline CDR1 and CDR2: SEHNR and FQNEAQ (reference sequence). The germline V and J ends were trimmed by 5 bases and 1 base, with 11 bases remaining between them. The CDR3: CASSTDRTNTEAFF. DNA of the CDR3: TGTGCCAGCAGCACCGACAGGACGAACACTGAAGCTTTCTTT.

The V call is TRBV29-1, the J call TRBJ2-3; D unresolved. Germline V gives CDR1 SQVTM, CDR2 ANQGSEA. The CDR3 sequence is 13 residues long. The V and J ends lost 5 bases and 2 bases respectively, with 11 bases between them. DNA for the CDR3: TGCAGCGTTTTTTCAGGTATCACAGATACGCAGTATTTT. Translation: CSVFSGITDTQYF.

The chain is built from TRBV28 and TRBJ2-7, with TRBD1 matching 7 bases. CDR3 length equals 15 residues. V was clipped by 7 bases and J by 2 bases; unmatched bases: 11. Germline V gene data show CDR1 as MDHEN and CDR2 as SYDVKM. CDR3 bases: TGTGCCAGCATTGGAGATACCGGGACAGCCTACGAGCAGTACTTC. Translated, it gives CASIGDTGTAYEQYF. Using reference TRBV28 and TRBJ2-7 for the parts outside the CDR3, the full variable domain is DVKVTQSSRYLVKRTGEKVFLECVQDMDHENMFWYRQDPGLGLRLIYFSYDVKMKEKGDIPEGYSVSREKKERFSLILESASTNQTSMYLCASIGDTGTAYEQYFGPGTRLTVT.

V gene TRBV7-2 combines with J gene TRBJ1-2, with D maybe TRBD1 (6 bases). Germline loops: CDR1 SGHTA, CDR2 FQGNSA. Deletions cut 6 bases from V and 2 bases from J, with 10 bases between. The length of the CDR3 is 13 residues. The CDR3 is CASRRDTNYGYTF. CDR3 bases: TGTGCCAGCAGGAGGGACACAAACTATGGCTACACCTTC.

Only one count was recorded for this clone. The genes are TRBV7-9 and TRBJ1-2; 7 bases agree with TRBD1. Unmatched junction bases numbered 7, after V lost 2 bases and J lost 7 bases. The CDR3 loop spans 14 amino acids. From germline, CDR1 is SEHNR and CDR2 FQNEAQ (reference sequence). CDR3 coding DNA: TGTGCCAGCAGCTTATCCCACAGGGGAGCTGGCTACACCTTC. It specifies CASSLSHRGAGYTF.

The chain joins TRBV15 to TRBJ1-1; 7 bases line up with TRBD1. The CDR3 consists of 12 residues. CDR1 is LNHNV and CDR2 is YYDKDF in the germline V gene (reference sequence). Trimming at V came to 5 bases and at J to 8 bases, leaving 5 bases not matched to a gene. The CDR3 bases are TGTGCCACCAGCTATAGGACAGGAGAAGCTTTCTTT. Its protein is CATSYRTGEAFF.

CDR3 amino acids: CASSYQSTVTDTQYF. The DNA of the CDR3 is TGTGCCAGCAGTTACCAGTCGACAGTCACAGATACGCAGTATTTT. The chain is built from TRBV6-5 and TRBJ2-3, with D possibly matching TRBD1 (5 bases). The CDR3 is 15 residues long. The V gene's germline CDR1 is MNHEY and CDR2 SVGAGI. V was clipped by 2 bases and J by 2 bases, with 11 bases between them.

The chain joins TRBV18 to TRBJ2-7; 7 bases agree with TRBD1. Germline assignment: CDR1 KGHSH and CDR2 LQKENI. The length of the CDR3 is 15 residues. Trimming removed 3 bases from V and 6 bases from J; junction bases left unmatched: 11. The CDR3 DNA follows: TGTGCCAGCTCACCGCCAGGGACAGAGTTTATCGAGCAGTACTTC. It codes for CASSPPGTEFIEQYF.

The V call is TRBV28, the J call TRBJ2-3, with D unresolved. V was cut by 6 bases and J by 7 bases, with 20 bases left in between. The CDR3 length is 15 residues. Germline V gives CDR1 MDHEN, CDR2 SYDVKM. CDR3 DNA: TGTGCCAGCAGGCCGGCCGGAGAGAGAGCCCATACGCAGTATTTT. Protein: CASRPAGERAHTQYF.

The V call is TRBV28, the J call TRBJ2-5; possibly TRBD1 or TRBD2 for D (5 bases each). Germline CDR1 reads MDHEN; CDR2 reads SYDVKM. The CDR3 sequence is 13 residues long. The germline V and J ends were trimmed by 4 bases and 5 bases, with 11 bases remaining between them. The CDR3 region has the DNA TGTGCCAGCAGTTCAGGGAGTTTGGAGACCCAGTACTTC. Residues: CASSSGSLETQYF.

CDR3 in DNA: TGTGCCAGCAGGGTCAGTTATACGCAGTATTTT. Its protein product is CASRVSYTQYF. The chain recombines TRBV6-1 with TRBJ2-3; D remains ambiguous. V was pared by 6 bases and J by 7 bases, with 8 bases between. The CDR3 extends over 11 amino acids. Germline V CDR1 and CDR2: MNHNS, SASEGT.

The rearrangement links TRBV15 to TRBJ1-5; D unresolved. V was cut by 1 base and J by 3 bases, with 10 bases left in between. The germline CDR1 and CDR2 sequences are LNHNV and YYDKDF (reference sequence). This CDR3 region has 15 residues. DNA of the CDR3: TGTGCCACCAGCAGAGGAATTGAGTACAATCAGCCCCAGCATTTT. It yields the protein CATSRGIEYNQPQHF. Full variable domain (rest looked up from reference TRBV15 and TRBJ1-5): DAMVIQNPRYQVTQFGKPVTLSCSQTLNHNVMYWYQQKSSQAPKLLFHYYDKDFNNEADTPDNFQSRRPNTSFCFLDIRSPGLGDTAMYLCATSRGIEYNQPQHFGDGTRLSIL.

This chain links TRBV6-5 with TRBJ1-4; D may be TRBD1 (5 bases). Germline assignment: CDR1 MNHEY and CDR2 SVGAGI. The CDR3 consists of 15 residues. V gave up 6 bases and J gave up 10 bases, with 21 bases separating them. CDR3 DNA sequence: TGTGCCAGCAGCCCATCGGTGGGGCTGGTTGGAAAACTGTTTTTT. Its translation is CASSPSVGLVGKLFF.

This clone was found a few times. The rearrangement joins TRBV18 to TRBJ1-4; D ambiguous. CDR1 KGHSH and CDR2 LQKENI come from the germline V gene. The CDR3 loop spans 16 amino acids. The V gene lost 4 bases and the J gene lost 0 bases, with 12 bases spanning the gap. The CDR3 bases are TGTGCCAGCTCACTTCAGACGTACGCAACTAATGAAAAACTGTTTTTT. It is translated as CASSLQTYATNEKLFF.

This clone was found many times. The DNA of the CDR3 is TGTGCCAGCAGCTCCCCCCTACCTGACAGGGCCTCTGGCTACACCTTC. Translating it yields CASSSPLPDRASGYTF. This chain connects TRBV7-9 to TRBJ1-2; 7 nucleotides line up with TRBD1. This CDR3 comprises 16 residues. CDR1 is SEHNR and CDR2 is FQNEAQ in the germline V gene (reference sequence). The junction had 15 bases not matched to a gene; V was cut back by 4 bases and J by 7 bases.

This clone showed up just a few times. This rearrangement joins TRBV10-2 to TRBJ2-1; D is possibly TRBD2 (5 bases). Trimming removed 0 bases from V and 14 bases from J, with 14 bases in between. The CDR3 is 13 amino acids. Germline lookup yields CDR1 WSHSY and CDR2 SAAADI. CDR3 sequence reads: CASSESREATKFF. CDR3 nucleotide sequence: TGCGCCAGCAGTGAGTCGAGGGAAGCGACAAAGTTCTTC.

V and J are TRBV9 and TRBJ1-2; 7 bases align to TRBD1. Germline V gene lookup returns CDR1 SGDLS and CDR2 YYNGEE. J was trimmed by 2 bases and V by 3 bases; bases with no gene match: 7. The CDR3 sequence is 15 residues long. The CDR3 DNA is TGTGCCAGCAGCGCTACGGAGACAGGGAACTATGGCTACACCTTC. This gives the protein CASSATETGNYGYTF.

In the case of this clone: The same CDR3 also results from other DNA sequences found in this sample. V gene TRBV5-1 combines with J gene TRBJ2-7; D call uncertain. CDR1 is SGHRS, CDR2 YFSETQ, per germline. With 0 bases removed from V and 0 bases from J, the gap between germline ends came to 7 bases. The CDR3 has 14 residues. CDR3 loop: CASSLDGSSYEQYF. In DNA form, the CDR3 reads TGCGCCAGCAGCTTGGACGGGTCCTCCTACGAGCAGTACTTC.

The chain is built from TRBV28 and TRBJ2-7; D ambiguous. The germline V and J ends were trimmed by 6 bases and 4 bases, with 7 bases remaining between them. CDR3 length equals 11 residues. Looked up from germline, CDR1 is MDHEN and CDR2 is SYDVKM. CDR3 sequence: CASRQEYEQYF. Written as DNA, the CDR3 is TGTGCCAGCAGGCAAGAGTACGAGCAGTACTTC.

The chain joins TRBV6-5 to TRBJ2-7, with 8 positions matching TRBD1. The CDR3 consists of 13 residues. The germline V gene has CDR1 MNHEY and CDR2 SVGAGI. After removal of 6 bases from V and 3 bases from J, the junction contained 4 bases not matched to a gene. The DNA for the CDR3 is TGTGCCAGCAGCCCCGGGACAGGCTACGAGCAGTACTTC. Translation: CASSPGTGYEQYF.

The J gene is TRBJ1-2, the V gene TRBV30, with 7 bases fitting TRBD1. Germline-derived CDR1 and CDR2 are GTSNPN and SVGIG (reference sequence). The CDR3 spans 13 residues. Unmatched junction bases numbered 8, after V lost 6 bases and J lost 4 bases. The CDR3 is CACLTGYLYGYTF. The CDR3 DNA follows: TGTGCCTGCCTGACAGGGTACCTCTATGGCTACACCTTC.

Note on this clone: One junction end does not reproduce the germline sequence, and a read error may be involved. V and J are TRBV6-1 and TRBJ2-7; 7 bases fit TRBD2. The CDR3 length is 14 residues. CDR1 and CDR2 from the germline V gene are MNHNS and SASEGT. This CDR3 is CASLGLYDSYEQYF. The CDR3 coding sequence is TGTGCCAGCCTGGGACTATACGACTCCTATGAGCAGTACTTC.